These 11 T cell receptor beta chains were all obtained from the same sample, sequenced in a study of blood T cell repertoires in COVID-19. The method was immunoSEQ multiplex PCR; TCRdb's version includes in-frame clones alone and lacks a portion of them. Of roughly 63,000 clones detected, roughly 88% appear once; the ten largest clones hold approximately 2.5%. The sequencing input was peripheral blood. These receptors were obtained from a human donor in a cohort sampled during active COVID-19.

The chain carries TRBV6-5 and TRBJ1-1; D remains ambiguous. Germline CDR1 reads MNHEY; CDR2 reads SVGAGI. CDR3 length: 15 amino acids. V shed 6 bases and J shed 0 bases, with 14 bases lying between them. The CDR3 coding sequence is TGTGCCAGCAGGAGGGCCTTTACGATGAACACTGAAGCTTTCTTT. It translates to CASRRAFTMNTEAFF.

This clone was detected only a few times. The chain carries TRBV5-1 and TRBJ2-2, with 10 bases matching TRBD1. This CDR3 has 15 residues. V lost 5 bases to trimming and J lost 6 bases; unmatched junction nucleotides: 7. Germline CDR1 is SGHRS and CDR2 is YFSETQ. Here the CDR3 DNA reads TGCGCCAGCAGGTCCGGGACAGGGGATGCCGGGGAGCTGTTTTTT. Protein product: CASRSGTGDAGELFF.

This clone was seen a single time. The chain combines TRBV18 with TRBJ1-4, with 9 bases aligning to TRBD1. With 2 bases clipped from V and 7 bases from J, the junction kept 11 bases outside the gene matches. The CDR3 loop spans 17 amino acids. CDR1 and CDR2 (germline): KGHSH, LQKENI. CDR3 DNA sequence: TGTGCCAGCTCACCAGCGGGGACAGGGAGGAATGGTGAAAAACTGTTTTTT. Translation: CASSPAGTGRNGEKLFF.

CDR3 region: CASRPTGTSGIYEQFF. For the CDR3, the DNA is TGTGCCAGCAGACCAACCGGGACTAGCGGGATCTATGAGCAGTTCTTC. This rearrangement joins TRBV14 to TRBJ2-1, with TRBD2 identical over 13 bases. CDR1 and CDR2 from the germline V gene are SGHDN and FVKESK. This CDR3 has 16 amino acids. V lost 6 bases and J lost 8; bases outside the gene matches: 10.

This rearrangement joins TRBV18 to TRBJ1-2; 7 bases agree with TRBD1. The junction had 10 bases not matched to a gene; V was cut back by 2 bases and J by 4 bases. The germline V gene has CDR1 KGHSH and CDR2 LQKENI. The CDR3 has 16 amino acids. CDR3: CASSPVPEGGVYGYTF. The CDR3 DNA reads as TGTGCCAGCTCACCAGTTCCGGAAGGGGGCGTCTATGGCTACACCTTC. Looking up the rest from reference TRBV18 and TRBJ1-2 gives the full variable domain: NAGVMQNPRHLVRRRGQEARLRCSPMKGHSHVYWYRQLPEEGLKFMVYLQKENIIDESGMPKERFSAEFPKEGPSILRIQQVVRGDSAAYFCASSPVPEGGVYGYTFGSGTRLTVV.

This chain connects TRBV5-6 to TRBJ2-5; 13 bases map to TRBD2. The CDR3 consists of 16 residues. J gave up 7 bases and V 4 bases, and 10 bases lay outside the gene matches. Germline-derived CDR1 and CDR2 are SGHDT and YYEEEE. The CDR3 spells CASSITSGGATGTQYF. The CDR3 DNA reads as TGTGCCAGCAGCATCACTAGCGGGGGGGCCACTGGGACCCAGTACTTC.

The V gene is TRBV10-2, the J gene TRBJ1-1, with D uncertain. The CDR3 consists of 13 residues. CDR1 and CDR2 (germline): WSHSY, SAAADI. V was trimmed by 3 bases and J by 1 base, leaving 6 bases between them. DNA of the CDR3: TGCGCCAGCAGTGAATTAGCGAACACTGAAGCTTTCTTT. Translating it yields CASSELANTEAFF.

The rearrangement links TRBV30 to TRBJ2-1; 10 bases align to TRBD1. V shed 3 bases, J shed 6 bases, and the junction held 14 bases outside the gene matches. The CDR3 is made up of 17 amino acids. Per the germline V gene, CDR1 is GTSNPN and CDR2 is SVGIG (reference sequence). CDR3 nucleotides: TGTGCCTGGAGGAGGGGGAGAACTCGGACAGGGGGCAATGAGCAGTTCTTC. Residues: CAWRRGRTRTGGNEQFF.

This clone was picked up a small number of times. The chain carries TRBV10-1 and TRBJ1-1, with D perhaps matching TRBD1 (6 bases). Trimming took 0 bases from V and 5 from J, leaving 16 bases between them. Germline loops: CDR1 WNHNN, CDR2 SYGVQD (reference sequence). The CDR3 has 16 amino acids. CDR3 loop: CASSESNWGRGTEAFF. In DNA, the CDR3 is TGCGCCAGCAGTGAGTCGAATTGGGGGCGAGGAACTGAAGCTTTCTTT.

The chain has TRBV28 and TRBJ2-3; 9 bases match TRBD1. Germline CDR1 is MDHEN and CDR2 is SYDVKM. This CDR3 contains 15 residues. Trimming removed 7 bases from V and 2 bases from J; junction bases left unmatched: 7. CDR3 in DNA: TGTGCCAGCAACCCGGGACAGGGAGTCACAGATACGCAGTATTTT. Translation gives CASNPGQGVTDTQYF.

The chain has TRBV4-1 and TRBJ1-6; D is unresolved. The V gene lost 4 bases and the J gene lost 14 bases, with 9 bases spanning the gap. Germline-derived CDR1 and CDR2 are MGHRA and YSYEKL. The CDR3 totals 11 residues. The CDR3 reads CASSPGLSLHF. The CDR3 DNA sequence: TGCGCCAGCAGCCCCGGTTTGTCCCTCCACTTT.